These 2 T cell receptor beta chains were all obtained from the same sample, sequenced in a study of blood T cell repertoires in COVID-19 (dated by TCRdb to the early 2020s). The library was obtained by the immunoSEQ multiplex PCR assay. In its TCRdb copy, this immuneACCESS table keeps in-frame sequences only and misses some clones. Where compared with another copy, unresolved V genes explain less than half of these, and the others have no known cause. The sample table shows under 40,000 clones, and roughly 88% are seen once. About 31% of the sample belongs to the ten largest clones. The source material was peripheral blood. The receptors come from a man between 65 and 79 years old with active COVID-19.

CDR3 sequence: CASSLGGGTRGTEAFF. In DNA form, the CDR3 reads TGCGCCAGCAGCTTGGGCGGGGGGACAAGGGGCACTGAAGCTTTCTTT. The gene calls are TRBV5-1 and TRBJ1-1; D might be TRBD1 (6 bases). The CDR3 has 16 residues. Looked up from germline, CDR1 is SGHRS and CDR2 is YFSETQ. V dropped 0 bases and J dropped 4 bases, with 16 bases sitting between them.

In DNA form, the CDR3 reads TGCGCCAGCAGCTCAGGACAGGTTGAGGGCGAGCAGTACTTC. It is translated as CASSSGQVEGEQYF. V gene TRBV5-1 combines with J gene TRBJ2-7; TRBD1 matches 7 bases. Germline V gene sequence: CDR1 SGHRS, CDR2 YFSETQ. J gave up 6 bases and V 3 bases, and 9 bases lay outside the gene matches. CDR3 length: 14 residues.